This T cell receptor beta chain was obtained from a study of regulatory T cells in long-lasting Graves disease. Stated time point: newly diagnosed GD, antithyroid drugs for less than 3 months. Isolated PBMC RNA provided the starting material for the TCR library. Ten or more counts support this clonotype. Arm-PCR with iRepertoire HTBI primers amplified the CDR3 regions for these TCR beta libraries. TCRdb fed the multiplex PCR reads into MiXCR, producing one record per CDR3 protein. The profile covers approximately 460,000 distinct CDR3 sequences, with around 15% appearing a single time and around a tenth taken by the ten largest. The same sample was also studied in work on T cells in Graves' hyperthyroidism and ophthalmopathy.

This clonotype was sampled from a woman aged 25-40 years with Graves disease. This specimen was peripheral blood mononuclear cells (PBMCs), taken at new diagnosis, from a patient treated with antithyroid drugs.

The CDR3 DNA is TGTGCCAGCAGCGCAGACAGTAATCCGACTGAAGCTTTCTTT. Amino acids: CASSADSNPTEAFF. The J gene is TRBJ1-1, the V gene TRBV7-2; maybe TRBD1 (5 bases). V was trimmed by 5 bases and J by 5 bases, leaving 15 bases between them. Germline V gene lookup returns CDR1 SGHTA and CDR2 FQGNSA. The CDR3 consists of 14 residues. Supplemented by reference TRBV7-2 and TRBJ1-1, the full variable domain reads GAGVSQSPSNKVTEKGKDVELRCDPISGHTALYWYRQSLGQGLEFLIYFQGNSAPDKSGLPSDRFSAERTGGSVSTLTIQRTQQEDSAVYLCASSADSNPTEAFFGQGTRLTVV.